These T cell receptor beta chains were read from a single sample in a study of OX40 agonist ivuxolimab in advanced cancers. Method: immunoSEQ multiplex PCR; TCRdb's copy keeps in-frame clones and lacks some. The repertoire holds tens of thousands of clones, 87% seen once, with roughly 17% in the top ten. Source: CD4+ or CD8+ T cells sorted from blood, taken in a trial of the OX40 agonist ivuxolimab. The receptors here all came from an adult with an advanced solid tumor such as melanoma, head and neck, liver or kidney cancer. CDR3s include the opening cysteine and the closing phenylalanine or tryptophan. The order of the fields is clone size, D gene, CDR3 length, J gene, V gene, CDR3 protein, CDR3 DNA. D genes are given only for firm matches. Rows may omit the clone size; those that give it use once, few, many or a size class.

>.|TRBD1|14|TRBJ2-1|TRBV6-5
CASRRDRAYNEQFF
TGTGCCAGCAGGCGGGACAGGGCCTACAATGAGCAGTTCTTC
>.|.|12|TRBJ2-5|TRBV7-9
CASSLESETQYF
TGTGCCAGCAGCTTAGAAAGTGAGACCCAGTACTTC
>.|TRBD2|15|TRBJ2-5|TRBV18
CASSPTSGRFETQYF
TGTGCCAGCTCACCTACTAGCGGGAGATTTGAGACCCAGTACTTC
>.|.|15|TRBJ1-1|TRBV25-1
CASSAYGGAVPEAFF
TGTGCCAGCAGTGCCTACGGCGGCGCCGTCCCTGAAGCTTTCTTT
>.|TRBD2|16|TRBJ2-7|TRBV5-1
CASSSERGTRNYEQYF
TGCGCCAGCAGCTCGGAGAGAGGGACTAGAAACTACGAGCAGTACTTC
>.|TRBD2|16|TRBJ2-1|TRBV19
CASSMWGGRAQNEQFF
TGTGCCAGTAGTATGTGGGGCGGGAGGGCCCAGAATGAGCAGTTCTTC
>.|TRBD1|17|TRBJ1-1|TRBV5-1
CASSRGQGGRLNTEAFF
TGCGCCAGCAGCCGGGGACAGGGAGGGAGGCTTAACACTGAAGCTTTCTTT
>.|.|15|TRBJ1-2|TRBV6-5
CASSYTANVRGGYTF
TGTGCCAGCAGTTACACGGCAAATGTTAGGGGTGGCTACACCTTC
>.|TRBD1|16|TRBJ2-1|TRBV6-5
CASSLPGTGGYNEQFF
TGTGCCAGCAGTTTACCCGGGACAGGGGGATACAATGAGCAGTTCTTC
>.|.|12|TRBJ2-1|TRBV7-9
CASSLSINEQFF
TGTGCCAGCAGCCTTAGTATCAATGAGCAGTTCTTC
>.|TRBD1|15|TRBJ2-5|TRBV7-7
CASSSGTGVQRTQYF
TGTGCTAGCAGCTCTGGGACAGGGGTCCAACGGACCCAGTACTTC
>.|TRBD1|14|TRBJ2-7|TRBV10-3
CAIGRTGSSYEQYF
TGTGCCATCGGTCGGACAGGGAGCTCCTACGAGCAGTACTTC
>.|TRBD2|15|TRBJ2-1|TRBV6-5
CASRKLAGGSNEQFF
TGTGCCAGCAGGAAACTAGCGGGAGGCTCAAATGAGCAGTTCTTC
>.|.|15|TRBJ1-1|TRBV4-1
CASSQARGGNTEAFF
TGCGCCAGCAGCCAAGCCCGGGGGGGGAACACTGAAGCTTTCTTT
>.|TRBD2|17|TRBJ2-1|TRBV28
CASSPGLAGGSYNEQFF
TGTGCCAGCAGTCCTGGACTAGCGGGAGGGAGCTACAATGAGCAGTTCTTC
>few|.|15|TRBJ2-5|TRBV5-5
CASSSLDGPQETQYF
TGTGCCAGCAGCTCACTGGACGGACCCCAAGAGACCCAGTACTTC
>once|.|12|TRBJ2-5|TRBV7-9
CASARGGETQYF
TGTGCCAGCGCACGGGGTGGAGAGACCCAGTACTTC
>.|TRBD1|14|TRBJ2-7|TRBV2
CASSLGQGTHEQYF
TGTGCCAGCAGTCTCGGACAGGGGACCCACGAGCAGTACTTC
>.|.|11|TRBJ2-3|TRBV18
CASRWGDTQYF
TGTGCCAGCCGGTGGGGAGATACGCAGTATTTT
>.|.|17|TRBJ1-5|TRBV15
CATSRDLGGLHNQPQHF
TGTGCCACCAGCAGAGATCTCGGGGGTTTACACAATCAGCCCCAGCATTTT
>.|.|17|TRBJ1-2|TRBV7-1
CASSSPRGLGQNYGYTF
TGTGCCAGCAGCTCCCCGAGGGGGTTAGGGCAAAACTATGGCTACACCTTC
>.|TRBD1|14|TRBJ1-6|TRBV9
CASTPGQVNSPLHF
TGTGCCAGCACCCCGGGACAGGTGAATTCACCCCTCCACTTT
>.|.|13|TRBJ2-7|TRBV7-9
CASSSDGAYEQYF
TGTGCCAGCAGCTCCGACGGGGCCTACGAGCAGTACTTC
>.|.|12|TRBJ2-3|TRBV7-3
CASGDSTDTQYF
TGTGCCAGCGGGGATAGCACAGATACGCAGTATTTT
>once|.|15|TRBJ1-1|TRBV27
CASSLSWQANTEAFF
TGTGCCAGCAGTTTATCGTGGCAGGCGAACACTGAAGCTTTCTTT
>.|TRBD2|16|TRBJ2-1|TRBV7-3
CASSLTAGATYNEQFF
TGTGCCAGCAGCTTAACGGCGGGAGCGACCTACAATGAGCAGTTCTTC
>once|.|16|TRBJ1-5|TRBV7-2
CASSRGDRISNQPQHF
TGTGCCAGCAGCAGGGGAGACAGGATTAGCAATCAGCCCCAGCATTTT